This T cell receptor beta chain is from a study of blood T cell repertoires in COVID-19. Assignments of participants to cohorts depended upon their own reported clinical history. Clones were read by immunoSEQ multiplex PCR, and TCRdb kept only the in-frame ones, dropping some. The sample lists around 310,000 clones, roughly 90% occurring once. Sequencing used PBMCs or T cells enriched from blood (not recorded which). This receptor was identified in a woman aged 25 to 39 who had recovered from COVID-19.

CDR3 region: CASSPATSGSFDTQYF. DNA for the CDR3: TGTGCCAGCAGCCCGGCCACTAGCGGGAGTTTTGATACGCAGTATTTT. This chain uses TRBV5-8 with TRBJ2-3; 11 bases map to TRBD2. The CDR3 runs 16 residues. The J segment lost 6 bases and the V segment lost 4 bases, leaving 10 bases of the junction unmatched. Germline V gene data show CDR1 as SGHTS and CDR2 as YDEGEE. The variable domain in full, completed from reference TRBV5-8 and TRBJ2-3, reads EAGVTQSPTHLIKTRGQQATLRCSPISGHTSVYWYQQALGLGLQFLLWYDEGEERNRGNFPPRFSGRQFPNYSSELNVNALELEDSALYLCASSPATSGSFDTQYFGPGTRLTVL.